The rows below give T cell receptor beta chains drawn from one sample of a study of tumor and adjacent non-tumor tissue in lung cancer. TCRdb used MiXCR to reprocess the multiplex PCR reads, holding one entry per CDR3 protein. The sample has fewer than 85,000 distinct CDR3 sequences; over 80% are singletons. Sample: lung tumor tissue. The receptors were sampled from a woman aged 50 to 60 with non-small cell lung cancer. CDR3s include the opening cysteine and the closing phenylalanine or tryptophan. D genes are given only for firm matches. Clone size, where shown, is once, few, many, or a class for clones that have expanded.

15	TRBV28	TRBJ1-6	TRBD1	.	TGTGCCAACAGTTCGCTCAGGGGGCTAGATTCACTCCTCCACTTT	CANSSLRGLDSLLHF
17	TRBV4-1	TRBJ2-7	.	.	TGCGCCAGCAGCCAAGCCTTTGGTAAGGGGCGTTTCAACGAGCAGTACTTC	CASSQAFGKGRFNEQYF
17	TRBV11-1	TRBJ2-1	.	.	TGTGCCAGCAGCAAACACTCTTCGGGACATAACTACAATGAGCAGTTCTTC	CASSKHSSGHNYNEQFF
15	TRBV20-1	TRBJ1-5	TRBD1	.	TGCATTGCTAGAGATCTAACAGGGGATAATCAGCCCCAGCGTTTT	CIARDLTGDNQPQRF
14	TRBV20-1	TRBJ1-1	.	once	TGCAGTGCTAGAGTCCTGACATGGCGGACTGAAGCTTTCTTT	CSARVLTWRTEAFF
15	TRBV20-1	TRBJ2-7	.	once	TGCAGTGCTAGAGCGCCGGTAGGCAGGGTTTATGAGCAGTACTTC	CSARAPVGRVYEQYF
13	TRBV4-1	TRBJ2-1	TRBD1	.	TGCGCCAGCAGCCAAGACTGGTCAGGGGGAGAGTTCTTC	CASSQDWSGGEFF
14	TRBV11-1	TRBJ1-1	.	.	TGTGCCAGCAGTCCTGACGGATTGAACACTGAAGCTTTCTTT	CASSPDGLNTEAFF
13	TRBV6-6	TRBJ1-1	.	.	TGTGCCAGCAGTTTGGCAGATACTACTGAAGCTTTCTTT	CASSLADTTEAFF
17	TRBV4-1	TRBJ2-7	.	many	TGCGCCAGCAGCCAAGTTCGGGTTAACAGGGCTACCTACGAGCAGTACTTC	CASSQVRVNRATYEQYF
17	TRBV20-1	TRBJ2-7	TRBD2	.	TGCAGTGCTAGAGATGGAGGTAGCGGGAGTCTTCCGGCTGAGCAGTACTTC	CSARDGGSGSLPAEQYF
12	TRBV12-3/TRBV12-4	TRBJ2-1	.	.	TGTGCCAGCAGGGCTCGACACTATGAGCAGTTCTTC	CASRARHYEQFF
13	TRBV11-2	TRBJ1-5	.	.	TGTACCAGCAGCCTGCGGCCCGATCAGCACCAGCATTTT	CTSSLRPDQHQHF
14	TRBV5-6	TRBJ2-5	.	once	TGTGCCGGCAGCTTGAATGGACAGCAACAGACCCAGTACTTC	CAGSLNGQQQTQYF
15	TRBV4-2	TRBJ2-7	.	.	TGTGTCAGCAGCCATGAACAGGGAGCTGGTTACGAGCAGTACTTC	CVSSHEQGAGYEQYF
13	TRBV20-1	TRBJ2-7	.	.	TGCAGTGCTAATCCTCGTGCAGGTTATGAGCAGTGCTTC	CSANPRAGYEQCF
12	TRBV29-1	TRBJ2-4	.	once	TGCAGCCTTGGAACTATGCAAAACATTGAGTACTTC	CSLGTMQNIEYF
13	TRBV6-2/TRBV6-3	TRBJ2-2	.	.	TGTGCCAGCAGTTATACGAACACCGGGGTACTGTTTTTT	CASSYTNTGVLFF
18	TRBV28	TRBJ2-3	TRBD2	.	TGTGCCGGGAGTCACCCTAGCGGGAGGGCAGTGGGCACAGATACGCAGTATTTT	CAGSHPSGRAVGTDTQYF
14	TRBV9	TRBJ2-3	TRBD1	.	TGTGCCAGCAGCGCGACAGGGTCCGCAGATATGCAGTATTTT	CASSATGSADMQYF
15	TRBV4-3	TRBJ2-3	TRBD1	.	TGCGCCAGCAGTCGGAGAGGGGGCGAAGCAGATATGCAGTATTTT	CASSRRGGEADMQYF
15	TRBV6-2/TRBV6-3	TRBJ1-5	.	medium-sized	TGTGCCAGCAGCCTGCAATTAAATAGCAATCAGCCCCAGCATTTT	CASSLQLNSNQPQHF
15	TRBV11-2	TRBJ1-2	.	once	TGTGCCAGCAGCCTCGGATCCGTCCTTAACTATGGCTACGCCTTC	CASSLGSVLNYGYAF
15	TRBV20-1	TRBJ2-3	.	.	TGCAGTGCTAGAGATTTAGCAGGCCATGCAGATACGCACTATTTT	CSARDLAGHADTHYF
14	TRBV12-3/TRBV12-4	TRBJ2-2	.	.	TGTGCCAGCAGTCCCAGTGGACACACCGGGGAGCTGTTTTTT	CASSPSGHTGELFF
17	TRBV10-1	TRBJ2-1	.	.	TGCGCCAGTTGTCCGGACAGCGGCTTTGGTGGTGGCTATGAGCAGTTCTTC	CASCPDSGFGGGYEQFF
14	TRBV4-2	TRBJ2-2	.	.	TGTGCTAGCAGCCAAGAGCAAGGGACCAGGGAGCTGTTTTTT	CASSQEQGTRELFF
16	TRBV20-1	TRBJ2-4	TRBD2	many	TGCCTTGCCCAGGGGTTTAGCGGGAGTGGTGGAAACATTCAGTACTTC	CLAQGFSGSGGNIQYF
15	TRBV10-3	TRBJ1-3	TRBD1	.	TGTGTCATCACCGACAGGGGATCTTCCGGAAACACTATATATTTT	CVITDRGSSGNTIYF
16	TRBV24-1	TRBJ2-1	.	.	TGTGCCACCAGTAAGACCAGCAGCAGATCCTACAATGAGCTATTCTTC	CATSKTSSRSYNELFF
15	TRBV11-2	TRBJ2-7	.	.	TGTGCCAGCAGCACTTGGGCTAGCAGTTTCCACGAGCAGTACTTC	CASSTWASSFHEQYF
14	TRBV20-1	TRBJ1-4	.	.	TGCAGTACTAGCTTACGGGGGGCGGGAGAAAAACTGTTCTTT	CSTSLRGAGEKLFF
15	TRBV4-2	TRBJ2-7	TRBD2	.	TGTGCCAGCAGCCATGTCCTAGCGGCAGTGTACGAGCAGTACTTC	CASSHVLAAVYEQYF
15	TRBV11-1	TRBJ1-1	.	once	TGTGAAAGCAGCTTAGCTACCGGGGAGGGCACTGAAGCTTTCTTT	CESSLATGEGTEAFF
15	TRBV5-4	TRBJ2-1	TRBD1	.	TGTGCCAGCAGCTTGGAGGTACAGGGGGCATTTGAGCAGTTCTTC	CASSLEVQGAFEQFF
13	TRBV12-3/TRBV12-4	TRBJ2-7	.	.	TGTGCTAGCAGTCGATCGACAGGGAGGGAGCAGTACTTC	CASSRSTGREQYF
18	TRBV6-1	TRBJ2-5	.	.	TGTGCCAGCTGTGGGGGCGGGGGTATTTGGGGGAGTTGGAAGACCCAGTACTTC	CASCGGGGIWGSWKTQYF
14	TRBV11-1	TRBJ2-7	.	medium-sized	TGTGCCAGCAGCCCGAGGGTCATAAGGGGGGAGCAGTACTTC	CASSPRVIRGEQYF
13	TRBV12-3/TRBV12-4	TRBJ1-2	TRBD1	.	TGTGCCAGCATCATCGACAGGGGGATGAAGTACACCTTC	CASIIDRGMKYTF
15	TRBV28	TRBJ2-7	.	.	TGTGCCAGGAGTCCCCCAGGTAAAGGGTACGACGAGCAGTACTTC	CARSPPGKGYDEQYF
12	TRBV29-1	TRBJ2-7	.	.	TGCAGCGTTGTCCGCAAATATTACGAGCAGTACTTC	CSVVRKYYEQYF
14	TRBV20-1	TRBJ2-7	.	.	TGCAGTGCCACCAGAGACTCGGTGCGATACGAGCAATACTTC	CSATRDSVRYEQYF
13	TRBV6-2/TRBV6-3	TRBJ1-1	.	.	TGTGCCAGCAGTTACTCTGAGAACACTGAAGCTTTGTTC	CASSYSENTEALF
14	TRBV20-1	TRBJ2-7	TRBD2	.	TGCTGTGCCCAGGCGGGAGCAGAAACCTACGAGCAGTACTTC	CCAQAGAETYEQYF
15	TRBV5-6	TRBJ2-1	TRBD2	.	TGTGCCAGTCGTCAGAGCGGGAGGAGGTACGATGAGCAGTTCTTC	CASRQSGRRYDEQFF
13	TRBV7-9	TRBJ2-1	.	many	TGTGCCAGCAGCCCAACAGGGTACAATGAGCAGTTCTTC	CASSPTGYNEQFF
14	TRBV11-1	TRBJ2-7	TRBD1	.	TGTGCCAGCATCAACTGGGACAGCTCCTATGAGCAGTACTTC	CASINWDSSYEQYF
15	TRBV11-2	TRBJ2-7	.	once	TGTGCCAGCAGCTCTTTGGCTAGCGATTCCTACGAGCAGTACTTC	CASSSLASDSYEQYF
16	TRBV6-2/TRBV6-3	TRBJ2-3	TRBD2	.	TGTGTCAGTAGCTATGCGGAGCGGGAGGCGATAGATACGCAGTATTTT	CVSSYAEREAIDTQYF
15	TRBV6-1	TRBJ1-6	.	.	TGTGCCAGGAGTGAACAAGGTGCGAATAATTCACCCCTCCACTTT	CARSEQGANNSPLHF
13	TRBV5-5	TRBJ2-1	.	few	TGTGCCAGCAGCTTAGGCACTGGCAATGAGCAGTTCTTC	CASSLGTGNEQFF
15	TRBV11-2	TRBJ2-7	.	.	TGTACCACCAGCTTATCTCTGAGTCCCTCCTACGAGCAGTACTTC	CTTSLSLSPSYEQYF
13	TRBV29-1	TRBJ2-7	.	.	TGCAGCGTGCGGCGGGATACCTTCTACGAGCAGTACTTT	CSVRRDTFYEQYF